This T cell receptor (beta chain) was identified in a study of T cells after yellow fever vaccination. Generation of TCR cDNA used 5'RACE template switching (which added a universal primer site and UMIs). One entry per CDR3 protein, called by TCRdb with MiXCR from the 5' RACE reads. The repertoire holds some 500,000 distinct CDR3 sequences, with approximately 13% as singletons. V was trimmed by 2 bases and J by 4 bases, leaving 14 bases between them. The CDR3 consists of 15 residues. This clonotype has only a few counts. Its antigen is unknown. Whole-study findings and limits: Researchers report a weaker secondary response that nonetheless peaked faster, day 5 versus 15. Post-booster samples contained most primary-vaccination clones (approximately 96% CD4, almost 90% CD8).

The receptor comes from a man in his thirties or forties who received the YFV17D yellow fever vaccine. The rearrangement links TRBV12-3 or TRBV12-4 to TRBJ2-5; D not certain. The sequencing used PBMCs, collected on the day of the yellow fever booster vaccination. The CDR3: CASSLRIGPGETQYF. The CDR3 DNA reads as TGTGCCAGCAGTTTAAGAATAGGGCCGGGAGAGACCCAGTACTTC.